This TCR beta chain came from a study of cytomegalovirus exposure and HLA in healthy donors. Germline loops: CDR1 PRHDT, CDR2 FYEKMQ (reference sequence). V gave up 4 bases and J gave up 6 bases; unmatched junction bases: 10. The CDR3 is 15 residues long. Overall study findings and caveats: Published work reported that the classifier diagnosed cytomegalovirus status with high specificity and sensitivity. In a later analysis, a missense DCLRE1C variant was linked to TCR beta V- and J-gene trimming.

PCR primers comprised 60 Vbeta and 13 Jbeta primers. Some clones are missing from TCRdb's copy, which holds only in-frame ones; the method was immunoSEQ multiplex PCR. Of about 260,000 clones listed, approximately 84% are singletons. Worth noting for this clone: The antigen is unknown.

The receptor's source is a woman in her 40s in good health and CMV-seropositive. The chain has TRBV13 and TRBJ2-7, with 9 bases lining up with TRBD2. The sequencing input was PBMCs. The CDR3: CASSSPGLAGVEQYF. The CDR3 DNA reads as TGTGCCAGCAGCTCCCCGGGGTTAGCGGGAGTCGAGCAGTACTTC.